This TCR beta chain came from a study of cytomegalovirus exposure and HLA in healthy donors. General study findings and limits: The classifier, whose performance was assessed in both the original and validation cohorts, reportedly diagnosed cytomegalovirus status with high specificity and sensitivity.

The CDR3 has 15 amino acids. Trimming took off 5 bases at V and 3 bases at J, with 15 bases between the two ends. Per germline, CDR1 SGHNT and CDR2 YENEEA. There are a few counts of this clone. Its target is unknown. The study ran its PCR with 60 Vbeta and 13 Jbeta primers. TCRdb's table, derived via immunoSEQ multiplex PCR, lists solely in-frame clones and lacks some. The table has approximately 81,000 clones, around 85% seen once. J is TRBJ2-3 and V is TRBV11-3; a possible D gene is TRBD1 (6 bases). Material for sequencing was PBMCs. The source is a woman between 45 and 65 years old in good health and CMV-seronegative. As DNA, the CDR3 is TGTGCCAGCAGCCCGCACGGACAGCTTACAGATACGCAGTATTTT. Translated: CASSPHGQLTDTQYF.